This T cell receptor beta chain was captured by sequencing in a study of regulatory T cells in long-lasting Graves disease. Points from the study as a whole: Patients whose Graves' disease persisted exhibited lower TCR diversity than those newly diagnosed. When disease was persistent, TRBV28, TRBJ1-2 and TRBJ2-5 were the favored segments.

This clonotype was seen many times. The target antigen is unknown. Germline loops: CDR1 LGHNT, CDR2 FRNRAP. V was clipped by 5 bases and J by 4 bases; unmatched bases: 10. This CDR3 spans 15 amino acids. The time point was: newly diagnosed GD, antithyroid drugs for less than 3 months. PBMC-derived RNA was used for the TCR library. Arm-PCR of CDR3 regions and iRepertoire HTBI primers were used to build TCR beta libraries. Per the original data handling: Sequenced samples collectively carried roughly 63 TRBV and 11 to 15 TRBJ segments. MiXCR was run by TCRdb on the multiplex PCR reads, yielding one entry per CDR3 protein. The V and J calls and clone size come from TCRdb's table, not from the authors' own analysis. This sample carries some 560,000 distinct CDR3 sequences, 15% to 20% of them seen once, and the ten largest clones take around 25%. This sample was shared with a second study, whose subject was T cells in Graves' hyperthyroidism and ophthalmopathy. That study adds: First-round RT-PCR of the TCR CDR3 relied on the HTBI primer set.

The source of this sequence is a middle-aged woman with Graves disease. The starting material was peripheral blood mononuclear cells (PBMCs), obtained at new diagnosis, from a patient treated with antithyroid drugs. This sequence joins TRBV12-5 and TRBJ1-2; TRBD1 matches at 7 bases. The CDR3 reads CASGTPTGMVYGYTF. For the CDR3, the DNA is TGTGCTAGTGGTACGCCGACAGGGATGGTCTATGGCTACACCTTC. Together with reference TRBV12-5 and TRBJ1-2, the CDR3 gives the full variable domain: DARVTQTPRHKVTEMGQEVTMRCQPILGHNTVFWYRQTMMQGLELLAYFRNRAPLDDSGMPKDRFSAEMPDATLATLKIQPSEPRDSAVYFCASGTPTGMVYGYTFGSGTRLTVV.